This T cell receptor beta chain was sequenced during a study of blood T cell repertoires in COVID-19. For the study at large: Whether acute or convalescent, the COVID-19 samples came from the United States, Italy and Spain. The cDNA or gDNA used as material had been derived from T cells, B-cell-depleted T cells, or PBMCs.

Original methodology: From reference gene primer amplification, estimates of nucleated cell counts were derived. Libraries were prepared by immunoSEQ multiplex PCR; TCRdb keeps only in-frame clonotypes and omits some of them. V and J calls and clone size are given by that table; D and trimming were obtained from the DNA. The sample yields 150,000 or so clones, roughly four fifths seen once. Only one count was recorded for this clone. This CDR3 spans 12 amino acids. The germline V and J ends were trimmed by 0 bases and 10 bases, with 7 bases remaining between them. Germline-derived CDR1 and CDR2 are SGHTA and FQGNSA.

The V and J genes are TRBV7-2 and TRBJ2-1, with D perhaps matching TRBD1 (6 bases). The sequence derives from a human donor with acute or convalescent COVID-19. The donor label of this sample is uncertain. Sequences were obtained from peripheral blood. The CDR3 reads CASSLARGEQFF. CDR3 nucleotides: TGTGCCAGCAGCTTAGCTAGGGGGGAGCAGTTCTTC.